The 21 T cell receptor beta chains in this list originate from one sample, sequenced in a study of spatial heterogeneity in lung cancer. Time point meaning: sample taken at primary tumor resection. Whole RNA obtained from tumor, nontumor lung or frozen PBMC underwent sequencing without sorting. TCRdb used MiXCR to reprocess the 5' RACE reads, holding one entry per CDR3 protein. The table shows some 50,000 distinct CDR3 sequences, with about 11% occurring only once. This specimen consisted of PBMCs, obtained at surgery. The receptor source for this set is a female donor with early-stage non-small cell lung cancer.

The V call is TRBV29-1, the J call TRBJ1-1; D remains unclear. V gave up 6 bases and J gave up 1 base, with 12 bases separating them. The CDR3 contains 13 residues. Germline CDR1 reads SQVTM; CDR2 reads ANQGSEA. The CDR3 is CSVTPGSNTEAFF. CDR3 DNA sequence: TGCAGCGTAACCCCGGGGTCGAACACTGAAGCTTTCTTT. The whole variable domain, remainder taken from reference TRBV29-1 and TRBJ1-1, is SAVISQKPSRDICQRGTSLTIQCQVDSQVTMMFWYRQQPGQSLTLIATANQGSEATYESGFVIDKFPISRPNLTFSTLTVSNMSPEDSSIYLCSVTPGSNTEAFFGQGTRLTVV.

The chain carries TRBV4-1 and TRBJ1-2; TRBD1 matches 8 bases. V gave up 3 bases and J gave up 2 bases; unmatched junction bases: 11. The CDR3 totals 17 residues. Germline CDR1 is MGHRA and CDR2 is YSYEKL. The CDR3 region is CASSHIAGRTGNYGYTF. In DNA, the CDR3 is TGCGCCAGCAGCCATATCGCCGGGCGGACAGGGAACTATGGCTACACCTTC.

The CDR3 DNA reads TGTGCCAGCAGTTTAAAGTATAACTATGGCTACACCTTC. Protein product: CASSLKYNYGYTF. The V and J genes are TRBV27 and TRBJ1-2; no firm D call. Trimming stripped 2 bases from V and 1 base from J, with 5 bases between. This CDR3 spans 13 amino acids. CDR1 is MNHEY, CDR2 SMNVEV, per germline (reference sequence).

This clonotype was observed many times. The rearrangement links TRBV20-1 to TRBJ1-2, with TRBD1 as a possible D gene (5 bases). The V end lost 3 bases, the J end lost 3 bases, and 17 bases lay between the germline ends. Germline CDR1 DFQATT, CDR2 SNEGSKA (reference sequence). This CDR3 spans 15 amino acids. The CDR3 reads CSASHTSAGDYGYTF. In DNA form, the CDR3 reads TGCAGTGCTAGCCATACCTCCGCGGGGGACTATGGCTACACCTTC.

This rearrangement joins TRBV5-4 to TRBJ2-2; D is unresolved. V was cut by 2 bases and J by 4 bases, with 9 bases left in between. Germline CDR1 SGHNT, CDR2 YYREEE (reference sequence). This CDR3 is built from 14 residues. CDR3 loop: CASSFRAATGELFF. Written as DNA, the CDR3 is TGTGCCAGCAGCTTTAGGGCAGCCACCGGGGAGCTGTTTTTT.

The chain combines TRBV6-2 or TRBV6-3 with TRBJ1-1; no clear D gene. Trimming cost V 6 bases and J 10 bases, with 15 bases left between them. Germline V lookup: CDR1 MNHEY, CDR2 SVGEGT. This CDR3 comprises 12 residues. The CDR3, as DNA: TGTGCCAGCAGCGACCTAATCGGATCAGCTTTCTTT. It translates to CASSDLIGSAFF.

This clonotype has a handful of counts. This CDR3 is CASSSGVNTEAFF. The CDR3, as DNA: TGTGCCAGCAGTTCGGGGGTGAACACTGAAGCTTTCTTT. The chain uses TRBV6-6 and TRBJ1-1; perhaps TRBD1 as D (5 bases). The germline V and J ends were trimmed by 4 bases and 0 bases, with 6 bases remaining between them. Germline V gives CDR1 MNHNY, CDR2 SVGAGI (reference sequence). This CDR3 is built from 13 residues.

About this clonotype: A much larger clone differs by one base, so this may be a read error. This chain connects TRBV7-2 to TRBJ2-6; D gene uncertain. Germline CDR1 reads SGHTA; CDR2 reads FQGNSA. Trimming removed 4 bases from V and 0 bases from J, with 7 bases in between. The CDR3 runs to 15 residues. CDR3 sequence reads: CASSSGSSGANVLTF. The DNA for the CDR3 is TGTGCCAGCAGCTCAGGCAGCTCTGGGGCCAACGTCCTGACTTTC.

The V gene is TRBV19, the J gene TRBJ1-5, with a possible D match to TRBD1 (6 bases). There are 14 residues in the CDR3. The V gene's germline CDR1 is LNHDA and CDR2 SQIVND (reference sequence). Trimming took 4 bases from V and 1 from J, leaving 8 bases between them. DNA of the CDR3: TGTGCCAGTAGTACGGGACAAAGCAATCAGCCCCAGCATTTT. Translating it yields CASSTGQSNQPQHF.

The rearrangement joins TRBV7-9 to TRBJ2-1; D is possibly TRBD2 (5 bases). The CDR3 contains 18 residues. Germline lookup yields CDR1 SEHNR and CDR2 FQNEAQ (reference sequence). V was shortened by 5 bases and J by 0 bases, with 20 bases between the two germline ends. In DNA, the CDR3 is TGTGCCAGCAGCCCACCCCTCGGCGGGCCGATCTCCTACAATGAGCAGTTCTTC. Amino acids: CASSPPLGGPISYNEQFF.

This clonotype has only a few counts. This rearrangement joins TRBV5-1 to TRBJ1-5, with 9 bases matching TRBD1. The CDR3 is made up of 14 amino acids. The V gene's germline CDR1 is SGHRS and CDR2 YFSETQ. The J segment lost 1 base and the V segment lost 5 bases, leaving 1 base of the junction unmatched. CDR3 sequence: CASRGTGSNQPQHF. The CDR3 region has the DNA TGCGCCAGCAGAGGGACAGGGAGCAATCAGCCCCAGCATTTT.

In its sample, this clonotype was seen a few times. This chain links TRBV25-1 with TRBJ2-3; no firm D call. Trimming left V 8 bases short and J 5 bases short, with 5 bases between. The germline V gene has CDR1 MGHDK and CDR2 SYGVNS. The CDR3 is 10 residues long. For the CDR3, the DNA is TGTGCCAGCGTGGGAGATACGCAGTATTTT. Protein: CASVGDTQYF.

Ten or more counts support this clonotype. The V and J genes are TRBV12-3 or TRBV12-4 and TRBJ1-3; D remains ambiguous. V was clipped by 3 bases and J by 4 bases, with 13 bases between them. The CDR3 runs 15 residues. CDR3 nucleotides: TGTGCCAGCAGTTTGGCAGGCCTCCTCGGAAACACCATATATTTT. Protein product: CASSLAGLLGNTIYF.

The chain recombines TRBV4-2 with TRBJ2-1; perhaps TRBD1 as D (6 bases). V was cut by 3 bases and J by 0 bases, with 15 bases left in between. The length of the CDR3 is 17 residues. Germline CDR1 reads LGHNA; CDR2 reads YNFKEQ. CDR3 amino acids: CASSHDQGSSSYNEQFF. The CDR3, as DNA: TGTGCCAGCAGCCATGATCAGGGGTCCAGCTCCTACAATGAGCAGTTCTTC.

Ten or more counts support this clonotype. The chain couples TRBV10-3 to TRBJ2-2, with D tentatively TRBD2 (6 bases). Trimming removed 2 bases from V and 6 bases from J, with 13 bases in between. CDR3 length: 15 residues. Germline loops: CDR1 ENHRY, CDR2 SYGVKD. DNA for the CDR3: TGTGCCATCAGTGAGCCCCTTTCTAGCGCCGGGGAGCTGTTTTTT. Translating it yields CAISEPLSSAGELFF.

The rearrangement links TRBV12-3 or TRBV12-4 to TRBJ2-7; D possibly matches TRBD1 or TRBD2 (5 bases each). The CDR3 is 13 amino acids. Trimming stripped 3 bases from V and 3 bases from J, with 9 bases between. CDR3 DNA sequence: TGTGCCAGCAGTTTCCGGGACCTCTACGAGCAGTACTTC. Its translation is CASSFRDLYEQYF.

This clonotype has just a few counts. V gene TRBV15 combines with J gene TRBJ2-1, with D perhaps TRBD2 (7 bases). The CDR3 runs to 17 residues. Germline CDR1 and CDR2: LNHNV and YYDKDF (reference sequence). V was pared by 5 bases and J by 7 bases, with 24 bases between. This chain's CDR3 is CATSFPSGEGLLNEQFF. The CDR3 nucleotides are TGTGCCACCAGCTTCCCCTCAGGGGAGGGTCTCCTGAATGAGCAGTTCTTC.

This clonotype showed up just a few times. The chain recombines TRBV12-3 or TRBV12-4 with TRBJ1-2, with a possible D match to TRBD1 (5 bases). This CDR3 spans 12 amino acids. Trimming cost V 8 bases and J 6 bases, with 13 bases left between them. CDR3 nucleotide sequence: TGTGCCAGCGCAGGGCGTGAGAATGGCTACACCTTC. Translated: CASAGRENGYTF.

CDR3 amino acids: CSAGIGLPPTEQYF. CDR3 in DNA: TGCAGTGCTGGGATCGGCCTACCCCCTACCGAGCAGTACTTC. The V and J genes are TRBV20-1 and TRBJ2-7; D call uncertain. CDR1 is DFQATT and CDR2 is SNEGSKA in the germline V gene (reference sequence). The CDR3 extends over 14 amino acids. V lost 5 bases to trimming and J lost 6 bases, with 20 bases between them.

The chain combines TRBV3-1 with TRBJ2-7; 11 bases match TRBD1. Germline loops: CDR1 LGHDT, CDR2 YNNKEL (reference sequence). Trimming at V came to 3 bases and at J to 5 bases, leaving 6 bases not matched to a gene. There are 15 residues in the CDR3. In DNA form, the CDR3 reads TGTGCCAGCAGCCAGTGGGACAGGGGGATCCACGAGCAGTACTTC. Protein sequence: CASSQWDRGIHEQYF.

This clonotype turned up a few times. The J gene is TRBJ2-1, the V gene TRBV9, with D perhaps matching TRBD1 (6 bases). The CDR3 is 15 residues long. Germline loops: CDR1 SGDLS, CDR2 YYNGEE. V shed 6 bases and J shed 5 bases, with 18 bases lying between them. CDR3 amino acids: CASTRYRVFHNEQFF. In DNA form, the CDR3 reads TGTGCCAGCACTCGATACAGGGTTTTTCACAATGAGCAGTTCTTC.